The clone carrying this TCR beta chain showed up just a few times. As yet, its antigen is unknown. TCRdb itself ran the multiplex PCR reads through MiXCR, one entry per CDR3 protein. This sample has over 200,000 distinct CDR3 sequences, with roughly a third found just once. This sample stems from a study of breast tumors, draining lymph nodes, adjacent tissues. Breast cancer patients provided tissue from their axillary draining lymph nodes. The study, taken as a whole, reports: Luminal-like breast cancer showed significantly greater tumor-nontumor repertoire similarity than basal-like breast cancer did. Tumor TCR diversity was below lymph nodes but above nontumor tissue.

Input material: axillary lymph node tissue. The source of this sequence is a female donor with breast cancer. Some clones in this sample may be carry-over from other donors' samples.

The CDR3 region has the DNA TGTGCCAGCAGTGTTAGCGGATTCTACTACGAGCAGTACTTC. It yields the protein CASSVSGFYYEQYF. The rearrangement joins TRBV6-1 to TRBJ2-7; a weak D match, TRBD2 (6 bases). Germline lookup yields CDR1 MNHNS and CDR2 SASEGT. The V gene lost 4 bases and the J gene lost 3 bases, with 13 bases spanning the gap. This CDR3 region has 14 residues.